These 12 T cell receptor beta chains share one sample of origin, sequenced in a study of T cell responses to AZD1222 COVID-19 vaccine. Assay: immunoSEQ multiplex PCR; the TCRdb copy retains only in-frame clones and omits some. Of about 130,000 clones listed, about 94% are singletons. The specimen comprised peripheral blood, sampled on day 0 of AZD1222 vaccination. The source is an adult in good health.

This sequence joins TRBV15 and TRBJ1-2; 11 positions match TRBD1. The V gene's germline CDR1 is LNHNV and CDR2 YYDKDF (reference sequence). The length of the CDR3 is 16 residues. J lost 1 base, V lost 1 base, and 2 bases had no gene match. Written as DNA, the CDR3 is TGTGCCACCAGCAGAGGCGGGACAGGGGGTAACTATGGCTACACCTTC. Its translation: CATSRGGTGGNYGYTF. Drawing the rest from reference TRBV15 and TRBJ1-2, the complete variable domain is DAMVIQNPRYQVTQFGKPVTLSCSQTLNHNVMYWYQQKSSQAPKLLFHYYDKDFNNEADTPDNFQSRRPNTSFCFLDIRSPGLGDTAMYLCATSRGGTGGNYGYTFGSGTRLTVV.

The rearrangement uses TRBV14 and TRBJ2-7, with D unclear. Trimming shortened V by 3 bases and J by 5 bases, and 5 bases separated the two germline ends. CDR1 and CDR2 (germline): SGHDN, FVKESK. CDR3 size: 11 residues. In DNA form, the CDR3 reads TGTGCCAGCAGCCACATAGACGAGCAGTACTTC. Its protein product is CASSHIDEQYF. Using reference TRBV14 and TRBJ2-7 for the parts outside the CDR3, the full variable domain is EAGVTQFPSHSVIEKGQTVTLRCDPISGHDNLYWYRRVMGKEIKFLLHFVKESKQDESGMPNNRFLAERTGGTYSTLKVQPAELEDSGVYFCASSHIDEQYFGPGTRLTVT.

This clone came up once. The V and J genes are TRBV7-2 and TRBJ1-2; 7 nucleotides agree with TRBD1. V lost 5 bases to trimming and J lost 8 bases; unmatched junction nucleotides: 11. In germline, CDR1 is SGHTA, CDR2 FQGNSA. The CDR3 totals 14 residues. As DNA, the CDR3 is TGTGCCAGCAGCGATGTGACAGGGAATCCGGGCTACACCTTC. Translating gives CASSDVTGNPGYTF.

This clone has just a few counts. The genes are TRBV19 and TRBJ2-1, with D tentatively TRBD2 (6 bases). The CDR3 covers 12 residues. CDR1 and CDR2 (germline): LNHDA, SQIVND (reference sequence). V was cut by 1 base and J by 8 bases, with 6 bases left in between. The CDR3 loop reads CASSIAGDEQFF. The CDR3 DNA reads TGTGCCAGTAGTATAGCGGGAGATGAGCAGTTCTTC.

The chain employs TRBV5-4 and TRBJ2-7; D unresolved. This CDR3 region has 14 residues. CDR1 SGHNT and CDR2 YYREEE come from the germline V gene (reference sequence). V was pared by 6 bases and J by 2 bases, with 15 bases between. The chain's CDR3 is CASTPGPPAYEQYF. The CDR3 DNA follows: TGTGCCAGCACCCCCGGGCCTCCCGCCTACGAGCAGTACTTC. Filled out from reference TRBV5-4 and TRBJ2-7, the complete variable domain reads ETGVTQSPTHLIKTRGQQVTLRCSSQSGHNTVSWYQQALGQGPQFIFQYYREEENGRGNFPPRFSGLQFPNYSSELNVNALELDDSALYLCASTPGPPAYEQYFGPGTRLTVT.

This rearrangement joins TRBV7-2 to TRBJ2-2, with D possibly being TRBD1 (6 bases). This CDR3 is 15 amino acids long. The germline CDR1 and CDR2 sequences are SGHTA and FQGNSA. V lost 4 bases and J lost 0, with 9 bases in between. As DNA, the CDR3 is TGTGCCAGCAGCTCCCGGGACACGAACACCGGGGAGCTGTTTTTT. Translating it yields CASSSRDTNTGELFF. The whole variable domain, filled in from reference TRBV7-2 and TRBJ2-2, reads GAGVSQSPSNKVTEKGKDVELRCDPISGHTALYWYRQSLGQGLEFLIYFQGNSAPDKSGLPSDRFSAERTGGSVSTLTIQRTQQEDSAVYLCASSSRDTNTGELFFGEGSRLTVL.

The chain is built from TRBV10-2 and TRBJ2-7; TRBD1 might be the D (5 bases). Germline CDR1 WSHSY, CDR2 SAAADI. The CDR3 extends over 14 amino acids. Between the trimmed V and J ends, which lost 8 bases and 0 bases, there was a span of 14 bases. The CDR3 DNA reads TGCGCCAGCGCCCAGGGAATGTTCTCCTACGAGCAGTACTTC. This codes for CASAQGMFSYEQYF.

V usage is TRBV10-2 and J usage is TRBJ2-1; D might be TRBD2 (6 bases). The CDR3 contains 14 residues. The germline gives CDR1 WSHSY, CDR2 SAAADI. The ends were cut back, 7 bases at V and 12 bases at J, with 22 bases in the middle. CDR3 sequence reads: CASKIIGRNEVQFF. CDR3 bases: TGCGCCAGCAAGATCATAGGGAGGAACGAGGTGCAGTTCTTC.

The chain has TRBV10-3 and TRBJ2-2; 8 nucleotides align to TRBD2. The germline V gene encodes CDR1 ENHRY and CDR2 SYGVKD. Unmatched junction bases numbered 4, after V lost 2 bases and J lost 5 bases. The CDR3 has 15 amino acids. CDR3 sequence: CAISEGTRRTGELFF. CDR3 nucleotides: TGTGCCATCAGTGAGGGGACTAGGAGGACCGGGGAGCTGTTTTTT.

V and J are TRBV10-3 and TRBJ1-5; D is ambiguous. CDR1 and CDR2 from the germline V gene are ENHRY and SYGVKD. This CDR3 is built from 13 residues. V was pared by 3 bases and J by 4 bases, with 7 bases between. CDR3 sequence (DNA): TGTGCCATCAGTGAACAGCGTAATCAGCCCCAGCATTTT. Amino acids: CAISEQRNQPQHF.

This chain joins TRBV6-4 and TRBJ2-1; the D is unclear. V dropped 4 bases and J dropped 7 bases, with 11 bases sitting between them. Germline assignment: CDR1 MRHNA and CDR2 SNTAGT. CDR3 size: 13 residues. The CDR3 loop is CASSAKGWNEQFF. CDR3 coding DNA: TGTGCCAGCAGTGCTAAAGGGTGGAATGAGCAGTTCTTC.

This chain connects TRBV18 to TRBJ1-5; D may be TRBD1 (5 bases). CDR3 length: 13 amino acids. The V end lost 6 bases, the J end lost 5 bases, and 11 bases lay between the germline ends. From germline, CDR1 is KGHSH and CDR2 LQKENI. CDR3 in DNA: TGTGCCAGCTCCCACGGGGGTGATCAGCCCCAGCATTTT. Its translation is CASSHGGDQPQHF.